This TCR beta chain was sequenced in a study of human T cells and chemical hapten exposure. Noted time point: pre-sensitization, week 0. Treatment given: therapeutic diphenylcyclopropenone sensitization with weekly scalp DPC. TCRdb independently ran MiXCR on the RACE reads; one entry per CDR3 protein. Found here are 65,000 to 90,000 distinct CDR3 sequences, 12% to 15% of them singletons; the top ten hold 3.5% to 6%. This clonotype came up a few times. What it binds is not known. Study conclusions and caveats: The study found that DPC sensitization did not change TCRs above 1 in 1000 frequency.

This CDR3 region has 15 residues. In germline, CDR1 is MNHNY, CDR2 SVGAGI (reference sequence). Trimming left V 4 bases short and J 2 bases short, with 12 bases between. The starting material was whole blood, obtained in connection with sensitization to the hapten diphenylcyclopropenone (DPC). V gene TRBV6-6 combines with J gene TRBJ1-5; D is possibly TRBD1 (6 bases). This clonotype was sampled from a woman between 45 and 65 years old with alopecia areata. Some clones in this sample may be carry-over from other donors' samples. The CDR3 sequence: CASSSQGQRNQPQHF. CDR3 DNA sequence: TGTGCCAGCAGTTCTCAGGGGCAACGCAATCAGCCCCAGCATTTT.